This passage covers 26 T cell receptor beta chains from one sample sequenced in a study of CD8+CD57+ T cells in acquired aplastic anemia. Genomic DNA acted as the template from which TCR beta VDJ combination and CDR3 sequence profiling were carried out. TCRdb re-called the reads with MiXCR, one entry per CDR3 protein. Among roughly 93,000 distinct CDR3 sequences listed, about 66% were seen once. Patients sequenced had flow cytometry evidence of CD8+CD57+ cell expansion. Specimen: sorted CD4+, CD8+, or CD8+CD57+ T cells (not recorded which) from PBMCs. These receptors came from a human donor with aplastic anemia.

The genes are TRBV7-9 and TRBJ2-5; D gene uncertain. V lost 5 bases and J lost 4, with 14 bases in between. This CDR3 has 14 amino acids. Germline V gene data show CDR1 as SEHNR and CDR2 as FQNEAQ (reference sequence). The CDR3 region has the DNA TGTGCCAGCAGCGGGTGGGCTGCGAGAGAGACCCAGTACTTC. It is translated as CASSGWAARETQYF.

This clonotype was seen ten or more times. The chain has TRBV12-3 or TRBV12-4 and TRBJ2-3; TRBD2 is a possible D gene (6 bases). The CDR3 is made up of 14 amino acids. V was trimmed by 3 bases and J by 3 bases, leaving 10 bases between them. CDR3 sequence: CASSFTGVTDTQYF. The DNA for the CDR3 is TGTGCCAGCAGTTTTACGGGGGTAACAGATACGCAGTATTTT.

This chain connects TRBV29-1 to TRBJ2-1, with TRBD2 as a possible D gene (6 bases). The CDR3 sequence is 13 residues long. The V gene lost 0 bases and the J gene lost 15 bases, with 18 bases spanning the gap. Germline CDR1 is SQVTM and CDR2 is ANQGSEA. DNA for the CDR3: TGCAGCGTTGAAGATCTTCTCGGAGGGTTTGTGTTCTTC. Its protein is CSVEDLLGGFVFF.

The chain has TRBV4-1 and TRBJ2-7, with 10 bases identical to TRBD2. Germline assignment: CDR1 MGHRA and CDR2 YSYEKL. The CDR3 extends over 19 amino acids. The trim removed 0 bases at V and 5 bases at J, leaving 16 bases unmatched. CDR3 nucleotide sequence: TGCGCCAGCAGCCAAGACGTTTTTGGTCTAGCGGGAGCCGGCGACGAGCAGTACTTC. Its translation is CASSQDVFGLAGAGDEQYF.

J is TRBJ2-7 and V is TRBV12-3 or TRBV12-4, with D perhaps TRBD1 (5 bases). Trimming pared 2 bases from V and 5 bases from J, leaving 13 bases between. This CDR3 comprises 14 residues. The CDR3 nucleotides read TGTGCCAGCAGTTTAAGGGCCAGGGTCGACGAGCAGTACTTC. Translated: CASSLRARVDEQYF.

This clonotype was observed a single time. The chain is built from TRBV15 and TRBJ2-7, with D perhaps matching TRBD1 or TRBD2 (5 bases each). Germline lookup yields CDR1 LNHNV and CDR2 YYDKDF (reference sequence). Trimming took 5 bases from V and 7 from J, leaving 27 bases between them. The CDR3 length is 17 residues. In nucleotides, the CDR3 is TGTGCCACCAGCTCCGATCAGAGGGGTGCAGGTCCTCTAGAGCAGTACTTC. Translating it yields CATSSDQRGAGPLEQYF.

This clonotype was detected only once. The CDR3 here is CASSQRSALSGELFF. The DNA of the CDR3 is TGCGCCAGCAGCCAAAGATCCGCCCTATCCGGGGAGCTGTTTTTT. This chain links TRBV4-1 with TRBJ2-2, with unresolved D. CDR3 length: 15 amino acids. With 2 bases removed from V and 6 bases from J, the gap between germline ends came to 13 bases. Germline assignment: CDR1 MGHRA and CDR2 YSYEKL.

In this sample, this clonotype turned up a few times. This CDR3 is CASRVDGVNTEAFF. The CDR3 DNA reads TGTGCCAGCAGGGTGGACGGGGTGAACACTGAAGCTTTCTTT. The V call is TRBV2, the J call TRBJ1-1; D gene uncertain. CDR3 length: 14 amino acids. Trimming left V 6 bases short and J 0 bases short, with 11 bases between. Germline CDR1 and CDR2: SNHLY and FYNNEI.

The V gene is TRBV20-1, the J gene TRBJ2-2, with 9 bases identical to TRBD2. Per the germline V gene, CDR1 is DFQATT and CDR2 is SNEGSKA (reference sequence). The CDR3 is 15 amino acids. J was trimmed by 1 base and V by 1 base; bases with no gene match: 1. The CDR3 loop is CSARALAGNTGELFF. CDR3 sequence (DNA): TGCAGTGCTAGAGCACTAGCGGGGAACACCGGGGAGCTGTTTTTT.

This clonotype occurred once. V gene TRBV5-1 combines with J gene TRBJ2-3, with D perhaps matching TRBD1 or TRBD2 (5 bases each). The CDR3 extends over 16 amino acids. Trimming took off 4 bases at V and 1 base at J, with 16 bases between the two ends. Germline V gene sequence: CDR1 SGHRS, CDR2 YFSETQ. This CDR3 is CASSLDGTRGTDTQYF. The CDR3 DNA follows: TGCGCCAGCAGCCTGGATGGGACGCGGGGCACAGATACGCAGTATTTT.

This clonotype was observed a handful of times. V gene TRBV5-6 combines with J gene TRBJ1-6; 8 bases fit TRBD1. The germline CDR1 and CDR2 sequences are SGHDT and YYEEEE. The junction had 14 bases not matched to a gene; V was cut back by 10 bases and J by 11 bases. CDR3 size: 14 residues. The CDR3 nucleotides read TGTGCCGGGGGGGCAGGGGGCGGCCTAGCACCCCTCCACTTT. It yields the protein CAGGAGGGLAPLHF.

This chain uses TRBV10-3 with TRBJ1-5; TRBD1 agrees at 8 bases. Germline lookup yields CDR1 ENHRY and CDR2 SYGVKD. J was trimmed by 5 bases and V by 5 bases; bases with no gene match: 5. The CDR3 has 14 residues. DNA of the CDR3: TGTGCCATCAGTACCTCGGACAGGGATCAGCCCCAGCATTTT. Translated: CAISTSDRDQPQHF.

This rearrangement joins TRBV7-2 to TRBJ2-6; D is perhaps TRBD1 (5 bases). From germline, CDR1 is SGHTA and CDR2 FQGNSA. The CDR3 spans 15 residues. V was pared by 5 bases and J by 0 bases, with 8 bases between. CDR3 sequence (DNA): TGTGCCAGCAGCCTTGACAGCTCTGGGGCCAACGTCCTGACTTTC. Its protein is CASSLDSSGANVLTF.

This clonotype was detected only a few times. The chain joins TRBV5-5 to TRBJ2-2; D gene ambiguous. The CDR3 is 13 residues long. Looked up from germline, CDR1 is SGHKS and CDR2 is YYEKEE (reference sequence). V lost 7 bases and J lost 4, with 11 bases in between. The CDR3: CASSFGLTGELFF. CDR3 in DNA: TGTGCCAGCTCTTTCGGCCTCACCGGGGAGCTGTTTTTT.

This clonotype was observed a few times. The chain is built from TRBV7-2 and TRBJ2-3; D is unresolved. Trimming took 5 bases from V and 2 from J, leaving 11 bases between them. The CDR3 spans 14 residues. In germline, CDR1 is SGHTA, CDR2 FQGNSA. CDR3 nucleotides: TGTGCCAGCAGCCCCCGCCAGGACACAGATACGCAGTATTTT. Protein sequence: CASSPRQDTDTQYF.

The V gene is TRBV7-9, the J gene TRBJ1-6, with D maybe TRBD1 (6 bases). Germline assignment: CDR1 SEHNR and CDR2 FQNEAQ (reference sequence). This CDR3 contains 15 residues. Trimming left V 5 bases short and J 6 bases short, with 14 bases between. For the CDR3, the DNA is TGTGCCAGCAGCCCCTCCGGGACATCTAATTCACCCCTCCACTTT. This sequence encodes CASSPSGTSNSPLHF.

In nucleotides, the CDR3 is TGTGCCAGCAAGGTCCGTCTTGGGACAGGGGATACTGAAGCTTTCTTT. It codes for CASKVRLGTGDTEAFF. The V and J genes are TRBV2 and TRBJ1-1, with 10 bases aligning to TRBD1. Germline V gene sequence: CDR1 SNHLY, CDR2 FYNNEI. CDR3 length: 16 amino acids. V was pared by 7 bases and J by 5 bases, with 13 bases of the junction left unmatched. Full variable domain (outside the CDR3, taken from reference TRBV2 and TRBJ1-1): EPEVTQTPSHQVTQMGQEVILRCVPISNHLYFYWYRQILGQKVEFLVSFYNNEISEKSEIFDDQFSVERPDGSNFTLKIRSTKLEDSAMYFCASKVRLGTGDTEAFFGQGTRLTVV.

The CDR3 DNA follows: TGTGCCAGCAGTGAGGGCATCGAGCAGTACTTC. Its protein is CASSEGIEQYF. The chain couples TRBV2 to TRBJ2-7; D not resolved. The CDR3 length is 11 residues. Germline assignment: CDR1 SNHLY and CDR2 FYNNEI. V was pared by 3 bases and J by 6 bases, with 6 bases between.

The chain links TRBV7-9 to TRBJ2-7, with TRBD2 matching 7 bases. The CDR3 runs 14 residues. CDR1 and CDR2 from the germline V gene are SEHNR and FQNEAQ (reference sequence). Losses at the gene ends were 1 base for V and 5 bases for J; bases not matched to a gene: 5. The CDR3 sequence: CASSLVSSGNEQYF. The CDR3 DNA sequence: TGTGCCAGCAGCTTAGTATCTAGCGGCAACGAGCAGTACTTC.

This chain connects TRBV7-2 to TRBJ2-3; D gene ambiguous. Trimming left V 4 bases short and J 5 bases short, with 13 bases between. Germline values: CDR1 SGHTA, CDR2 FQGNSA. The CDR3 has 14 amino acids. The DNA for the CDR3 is TGTGCCAGCAGCTCTAGGGCTAGGCAAGATACGCAGTATTTT. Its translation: CASSSRARQDTQYF.

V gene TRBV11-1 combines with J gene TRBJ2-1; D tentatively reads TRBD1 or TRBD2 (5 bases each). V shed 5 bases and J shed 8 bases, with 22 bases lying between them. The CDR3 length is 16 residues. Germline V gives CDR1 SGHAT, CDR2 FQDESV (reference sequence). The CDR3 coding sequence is TGTGCCAGCAGCCGGACAACGGGGCAGGGACGGGATGAGCAGTTCTTC. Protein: CASSRTTGQGRDEQFF.

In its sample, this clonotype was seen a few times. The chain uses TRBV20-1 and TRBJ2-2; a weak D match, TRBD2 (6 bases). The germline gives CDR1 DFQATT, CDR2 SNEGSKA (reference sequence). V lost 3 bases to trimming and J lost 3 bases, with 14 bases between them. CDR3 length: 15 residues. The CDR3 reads CSASEAGRDTGELFF. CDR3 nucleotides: TGCAGTGCTAGTGAGGCGGGACGGGACACCGGGGAGCTGTTTTTT.

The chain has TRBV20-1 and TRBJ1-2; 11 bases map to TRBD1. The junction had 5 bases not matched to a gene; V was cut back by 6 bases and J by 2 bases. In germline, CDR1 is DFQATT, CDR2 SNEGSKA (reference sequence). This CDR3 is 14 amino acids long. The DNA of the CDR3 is TGCAGTGCCGGAGGACAGGGGGCGAACTATGGCTACACCTTC. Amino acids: CSAGGQGANYGYTF.

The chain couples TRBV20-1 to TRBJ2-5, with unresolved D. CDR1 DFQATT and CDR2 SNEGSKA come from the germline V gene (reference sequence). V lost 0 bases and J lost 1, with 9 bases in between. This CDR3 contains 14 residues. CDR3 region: CSAREVRVQETQYF. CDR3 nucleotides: TGCAGTGCTAGAGAGGTTAGAGTCCAAGAGACCCAGTACTTC.

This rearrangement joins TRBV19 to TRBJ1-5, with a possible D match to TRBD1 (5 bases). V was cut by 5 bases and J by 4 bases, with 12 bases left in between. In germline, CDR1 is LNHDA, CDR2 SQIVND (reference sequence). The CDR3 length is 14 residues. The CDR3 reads CASSGDGKNQPQHF. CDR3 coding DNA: TGTGCCAGTAGTGGGGACGGGAAAAATCAGCCCCAGCATTTT.

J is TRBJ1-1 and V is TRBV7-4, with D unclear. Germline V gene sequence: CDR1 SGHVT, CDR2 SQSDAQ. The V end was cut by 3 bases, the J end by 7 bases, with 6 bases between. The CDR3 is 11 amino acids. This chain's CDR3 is CASSLRSEAFF. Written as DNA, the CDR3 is TGTGCCAGCAGCTTGCGTAGTGAAGCTTTCTTT.